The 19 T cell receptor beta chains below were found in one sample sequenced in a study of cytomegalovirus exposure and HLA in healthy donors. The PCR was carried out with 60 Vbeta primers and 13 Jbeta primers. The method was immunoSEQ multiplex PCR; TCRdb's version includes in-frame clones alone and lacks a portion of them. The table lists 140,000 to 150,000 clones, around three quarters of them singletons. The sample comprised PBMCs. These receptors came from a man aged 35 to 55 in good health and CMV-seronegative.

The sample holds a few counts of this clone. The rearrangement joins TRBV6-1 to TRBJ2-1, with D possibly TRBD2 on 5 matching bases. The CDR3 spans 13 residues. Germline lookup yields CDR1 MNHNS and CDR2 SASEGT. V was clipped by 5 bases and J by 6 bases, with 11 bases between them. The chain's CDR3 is CASSPPSGNEQFF. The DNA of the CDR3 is TGTGCCAGCAGTCCACCGAGCGGCAATGAGCAGTTCTTC.

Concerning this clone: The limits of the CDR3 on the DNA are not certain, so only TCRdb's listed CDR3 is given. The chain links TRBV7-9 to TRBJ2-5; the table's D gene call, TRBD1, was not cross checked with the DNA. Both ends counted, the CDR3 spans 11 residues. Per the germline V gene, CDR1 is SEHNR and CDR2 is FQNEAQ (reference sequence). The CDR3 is CASSVGTGTYF.

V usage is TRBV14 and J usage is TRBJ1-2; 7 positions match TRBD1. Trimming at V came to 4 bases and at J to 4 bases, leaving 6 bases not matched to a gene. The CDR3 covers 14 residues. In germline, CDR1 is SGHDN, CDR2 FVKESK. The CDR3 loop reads CASSLPGQVYGYTF. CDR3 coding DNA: TGTGCCAGCAGCCTTCCCGGACAGGTCTATGGCTACACCTTC.

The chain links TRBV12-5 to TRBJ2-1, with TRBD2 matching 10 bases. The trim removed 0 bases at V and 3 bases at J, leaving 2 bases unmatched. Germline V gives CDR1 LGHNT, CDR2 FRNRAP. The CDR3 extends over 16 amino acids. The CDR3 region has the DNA TGTGCTAGTGGTTTGGTAACTAGCGGGGACTACAATGAGCAGTTCTTC. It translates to CASGLVTSGDYNEQFF.

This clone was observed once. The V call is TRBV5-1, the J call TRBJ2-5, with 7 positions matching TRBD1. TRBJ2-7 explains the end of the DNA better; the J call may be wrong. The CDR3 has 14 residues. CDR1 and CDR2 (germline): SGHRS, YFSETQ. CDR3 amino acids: CASSLAGTAYEQYF. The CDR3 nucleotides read TGCGCCAGCAGCTTGGCAGGGACAGCCTACGAGCAGTACTTC.

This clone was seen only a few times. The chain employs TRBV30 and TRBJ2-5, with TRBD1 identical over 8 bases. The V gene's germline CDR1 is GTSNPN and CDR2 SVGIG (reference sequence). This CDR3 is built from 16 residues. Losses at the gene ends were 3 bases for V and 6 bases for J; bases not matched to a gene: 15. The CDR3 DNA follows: TGTGCCTGGAGCAACCCAGCCCAGGACAGGGTAAAGACCCAGTACTTC. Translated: CAWSNPAQDRVKTQYF.

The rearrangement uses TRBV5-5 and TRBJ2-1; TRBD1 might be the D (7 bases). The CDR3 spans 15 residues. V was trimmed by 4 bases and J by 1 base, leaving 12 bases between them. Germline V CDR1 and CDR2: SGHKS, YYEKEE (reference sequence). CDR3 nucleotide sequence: TGTGCCAGCAGCCCGACAGGGAGGTCCTACAATGAGCAGTTCTTC. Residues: CASSPTGRSYNEQFF.

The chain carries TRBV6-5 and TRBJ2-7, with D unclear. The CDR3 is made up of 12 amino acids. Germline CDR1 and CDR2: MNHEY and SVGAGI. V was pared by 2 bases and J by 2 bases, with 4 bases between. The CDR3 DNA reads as TGTGCCAGCAGTTACGGGCCCTACGAGCAGTACTTC. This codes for CASSYGPYEQYF.

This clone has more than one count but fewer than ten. In DNA, the CDR3 is TGTGCCAGCAGTTGGAATAGCGGGAACGAGCAGTACTTC. It is translated as CASSWNSGNEQYF. V gene TRBV27 combines with J gene TRBJ2-7, with 8 bases matching TRBD2. CDR1 is MNHEY, CDR2 SMNVEV, per germline (reference sequence). The CDR3 spans 13 residues. V dropped 4 bases and J dropped 5; count of bases not matched to a gene: 4.

As DNA, the CDR3 is TGTGCCAGCAGCTTAACAGGGGTTCTTTACGAGCAGTACTTC. This gives the protein CASSLTGVLYEQYF. The chain combines TRBV5-8 with TRBJ2-7; 7 bases fit TRBD1. The germline gives CDR1 SGHTS, CDR2 YDEGEE. V lost 2 bases to trimming and J lost 4 bases; unmatched junction nucleotides: 6. This CDR3 has 14 residues.

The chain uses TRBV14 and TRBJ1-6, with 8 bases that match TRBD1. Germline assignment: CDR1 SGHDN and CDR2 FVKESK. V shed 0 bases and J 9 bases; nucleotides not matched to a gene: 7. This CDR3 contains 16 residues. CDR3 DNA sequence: TGTGCCAGCAGCCAAGATTTTGGGACAGGAGGTTCACCCCTCCACTTT. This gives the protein CASSQDFGTGGSPLHF.

CDR3 DNA sequence: TGTGCCAGCAGTTACTCGGAGGGGACAGTCTCCTACGAGCAGTACTTC. Protein product: CASSYSEGTVSYEQYF. The chain joins TRBV6-5 to TRBJ2-7, with D possibly being TRBD1 (7 bases). Germline-derived CDR1 and CDR2 are MNHEY and SVGAGI. The CDR3 covers 16 residues. Trimming took off 0 bases at V and 0 bases at J, with 12 bases between the two ends.

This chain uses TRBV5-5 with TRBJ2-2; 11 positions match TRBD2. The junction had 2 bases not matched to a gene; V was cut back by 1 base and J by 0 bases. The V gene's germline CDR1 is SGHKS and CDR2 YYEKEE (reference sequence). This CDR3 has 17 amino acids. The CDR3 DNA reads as TGTGCCAGCAGCTTGAGACTAGCGGGGCCGAACACCGGGGAGCTGTTTTTT. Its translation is CASSLRLAGPNTGELFF.

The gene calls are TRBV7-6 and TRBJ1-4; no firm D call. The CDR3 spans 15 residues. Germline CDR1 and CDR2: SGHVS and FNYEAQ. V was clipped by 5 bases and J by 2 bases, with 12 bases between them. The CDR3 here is CASSQRSSTNEKLFF. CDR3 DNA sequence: TGTGCCAGCAGCCAGCGGTCGAGCACTAATGAAAAACTGTTTTTT.

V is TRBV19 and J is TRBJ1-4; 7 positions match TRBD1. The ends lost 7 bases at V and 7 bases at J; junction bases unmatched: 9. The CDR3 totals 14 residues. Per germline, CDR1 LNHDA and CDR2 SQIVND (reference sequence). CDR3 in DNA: TGTGCCAGTAACCCCGGGACAGCCTTTGAAAAACTGTTTTTT. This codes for CASNPGTAFEKLFF.

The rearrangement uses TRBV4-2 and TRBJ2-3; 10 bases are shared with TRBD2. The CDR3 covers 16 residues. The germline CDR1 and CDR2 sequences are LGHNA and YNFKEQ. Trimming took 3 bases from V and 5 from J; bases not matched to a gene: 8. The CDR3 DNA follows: TGTGCCAGCAGCCATTCTCAGCGGGAGGGCGGAGATACGCAGTATTTT. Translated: CASSHSQREGGDTQYF.

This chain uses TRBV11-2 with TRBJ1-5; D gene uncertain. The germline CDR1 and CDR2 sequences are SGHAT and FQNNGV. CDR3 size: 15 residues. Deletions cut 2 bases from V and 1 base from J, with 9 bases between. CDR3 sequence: CASSLSQLSNQPQHF. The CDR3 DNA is TGTGCCAGCAGCTTATCCCAACTCAGCAATCAGCCCCAGCATTTT.

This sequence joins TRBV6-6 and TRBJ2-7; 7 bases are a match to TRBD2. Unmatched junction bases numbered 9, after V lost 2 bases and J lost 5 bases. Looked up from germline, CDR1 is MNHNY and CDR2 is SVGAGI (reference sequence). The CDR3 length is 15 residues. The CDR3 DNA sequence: TGTGCCAGCAGTTACACAGCTAGCGGACGTGACGAGCAGTACTTC. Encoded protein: CASSYTASGRDEQYF.

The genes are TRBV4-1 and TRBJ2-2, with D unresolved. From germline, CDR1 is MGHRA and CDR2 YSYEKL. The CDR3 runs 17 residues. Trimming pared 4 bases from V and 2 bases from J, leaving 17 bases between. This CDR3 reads CASSPSRRIPNTGELFF. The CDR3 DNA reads TGCGCCAGCAGCCCATCGCGCAGGATCCCCAACACCGGGGAGCTGTTTTTT.